These 26 T cell receptor beta chains share one sample of origin, sequenced in a study of cytomegalovirus exposure and HLA in healthy donors. Both 60 Vbeta primers and 13 Jbeta primers went into the PCR. TCRdb keeps only in-frame clones here, not all; method: immunoSEQ multiplex PCR. This table has about 130,000 clones, 60% to 80% appearing once. Sequenced: PBMCs. These receptors were taken from a man in his forties or fifties in good health and CMV-seropositive.

The V and J genes are TRBV2 and TRBJ2-5, with a possible D match to TRBD2 (6 bases). The V and J ends lost 4 bases and 9 bases respectively, with 12 bases between them. The CDR3 loop spans 12 amino acids. The germline V gene encodes CDR1 SNHLY and CDR2 FYNNEI. The CDR3 reads CASSGDGGAQYF. The CDR3 DNA reads as TGTGCCAGCAGTGGGGACGGAGGGGCCCAGTACTTC. The whole variable domain, remainder taken from reference TRBV2 and TRBJ2-5, is EPEVTQTPSHQVTQMGQEVILRCVPISNHLYFYWYRQILGQKVEFLVSFYNNEISEKSEIFDDQFSVERPDGSNFTLKIRSTKLEDSAMYFCASSGDGGAQYFGPGTRLLVL.

By share of the sample, this clone is medium-sized. The chain combines TRBV6-1 with TRBJ2-2; TRBD2 agrees at 15 bases. Per the germline V gene, CDR1 is MNHNS and CDR2 is SASEGT. Unmatched junction bases numbered 0, after V lost 4 bases and J lost 6 bases. This CDR3 has 15 residues. As DNA, the CDR3 is TGTGCCAGCAGTGGGACTAGCGGGGGGGCCGGGGAGCTGTTTTTT. Its protein product is CASSGTSGGAGELFF.

This clone showed up just a few times. The J gene is TRBJ2-3, the V gene TRBV9; the match to TRBD1 covers 9 bases. This CDR3 is 14 amino acids long. The germline V gene encodes CDR1 SGDLS and CDR2 YYNGEE. Losses at the gene ends were 6 bases for V and 5 bases for J; bases not matched to a gene: 7. The CDR3 bases are TGTGCCAGCAACAGGGGACAGGGTCGAGATACGCAGTATTTT. This translates into CASNRGQGRDTQYF.

This clone was counted once. This chain connects TRBV7-2 to TRBJ1-2; D might be TRBD1 (5 bases). The V gene's germline CDR1 is SGHTA and CDR2 FQGNSA. Trimming took 1 base from V and 4 from J, leaving 7 bases between them. This CDR3 region has 13 residues. The CDR3: CASSLDRSYGYTF. The DNA for the CDR3 is TGTGCCAGCAGCTTAGACAGGTCCTATGGCTACACCTTC.

This clone was counted between two and nine times. J is TRBJ1-1 and V is TRBV11-3, with TRBD1 matching over 10 bases. The length of the CDR3 is 17 residues. The germline CDR1 and CDR2 sequences are SGHNT and YENEEA. After removal of 5 bases from V and 1 base from J, the junction contained 10 bases not matched to a gene. The CDR3 bases are TGTGCCAGCAGCACCCGACAGGGGGCCGAGGAGAACACTGAAGCTTTCTTT. It specifies CASSTRQGAEENTEAFF.

This CDR3 reads CAPPPRGETQYF. The DNA of the CDR3 is TGTGCCCCACCCCCCAGGGGAGAGACCCAGTACTTC. The V gene is TRBV6-1, the J gene TRBJ2-5; possibly TRBD1 for D (6 bases). V dropped 11 bases and J dropped 4 bases, with 14 bases sitting between them. The CDR3 spans 12 residues. CDR1 and CDR2 from the germline V gene are MNHNS and SASEGT.

The chain recombines TRBV10-2 with TRBJ1-3; D is unresolved. V lost 2 bases and J lost 0, with 11 bases in between. Per germline, CDR1 WSHSY and CDR2 SAAADI. This CDR3 region has 16 residues. The CDR3 sequence is CASSEGGIHSGNTIYF. The CDR3 nucleotides are TGCGCCAGCAGTGAGGGAGGTATCCACTCTGGAAACACCATATATTTT.

The rearrangement uses TRBV6-4 and TRBJ1-5; D unclear. Germline CDR1 reads MRHNA; CDR2 reads SNTAGT. V lost 0 bases and J 4 bases, leaving 7 bases between the germline ends. There are 14 residues in the CDR3. Written as DNA, the CDR3 is TGTGCCAGCAGTGACTCTGGCGGGAATCAGCCCCAGCATTTT. It encodes CASSDSGGNQPQHF.

This clone was counted a single time. The chain has TRBV2 and TRBJ2-7, with TRBD1 matching over 8 bases. Trimming took 9 bases from V and 4 from J; bases not matched to a gene: 5. This CDR3 has 12 amino acids. Germline V lookup: CDR1 SNHLY, CDR2 FYNNEI. The CDR3 DNA reads as TGTGCCAGTCAGGGGGCAGGTTACGAGCAGTACTTC. This gives the protein CASQGAGYEQYF.

This chain connects TRBV6-5 to TRBJ2-5; possibly TRBD1 for D (6 bases). This CDR3 comprises 13 residues. Germline lookup yields CDR1 MNHEY and CDR2 SVGAGI. The V end lost 6 bases, the J end lost 2 bases, and 10 bases lay between the germline ends. As DNA, the CDR3 is TGTGCCAGCAGGAGGACAGAACAAGAGACCCAGTACTTC. Its protein is CASRRTEQETQYF.

The gene calls are TRBV18 and TRBJ1-1; possibly TRBD1 for D (5 bases). V shed 2 bases and J shed 7 bases, with 8 bases lying between them. Germline lookup yields CDR1 KGHSH and CDR2 LQKENI. The CDR3 totals 12 residues. CDR3 in amino acids: CASSPDRVEAFF. CDR3 nucleotides: TGTGCCAGCTCACCAGACAGAGTTGAAGCTTTCTTT.

This clone appeared a single time. The same CDR3 also results from other DNA sequences found in this sample. The chain uses TRBV5-1 and TRBJ2-2; TRBD1 aligns across 8 bases. Germline V lookup: CDR1 SGHRS, CDR2 YFSETQ. CDR3 length: 14 residues. Trimming removed 4 bases from V and 6 bases from J; junction bases left unmatched: 5. The CDR3 is CASSPGQGAGELFF. CDR3 bases: TGCGCCAGCAGCCCCGGACAGGGAGCCGGGGAGCTGTTTTTT.

The chain is built from TRBV5-5 and TRBJ1-4; 12 bases fit TRBD1. Trimming cost V 3 bases and J 7 bases; bases outside gene matches: 19. The germline CDR1 and CDR2 sequences are SGHKS and YYEKEE (reference sequence). The CDR3 is 20 amino acids. CDR3 DNA: TGTGCCAGCAGCTCGGAGGCGGGGACAGGGGGCGTTGAATCAGGTGAAAAACTGTTTTTT. Its protein is CASSSEAGTGGVESGEKLFF. The complete variable domain, with remaining parts taken from reference TRBV5-5 and TRBJ1-4, reads DAGVTQSPTHLIKTRGQQVTLRCSPISGHKSVSWYQQVLGQGPQFIFQYYEKEERGRGNFPDRFSARQFPNYSSELNVNALLLGDSALYLCASSSEAGTGGVESGEKLFFGSGTQLSVL.

This clone was seen only a few times. The gene calls are TRBV11-3 and TRBJ2-2, with 10 bases lining up with TRBD1. CDR1 and CDR2 (germline): SGHNT, YENEEA. Trimming took 5 bases from V and 4 from J; bases not matched to a gene: 10. The CDR3 contains 17 residues. This CDR3 reads CASSVGPGQGSTGELFF. The CDR3 DNA reads as TGTGCCAGCAGCGTCGGACCGGGACAGGGGAGCACCGGGGAGCTGTTTTTT.

The chain carries TRBV7-2 and TRBJ1-5; no definite D call. CDR1 and CDR2 (germline): SGHTA, FQGNSA. The CDR3 is 14 residues long. Trimming cost V 5 bases and J 7 bases, with 15 bases left between them. CDR3: CASSPNYGSQPQHF. Written as DNA, the CDR3 is TGTGCCAGCAGCCCTAATTACGGTTCCCAGCCCCAGCATTTT. Full variable domain (outside the CDR3, taken from reference TRBV7-2 and TRBJ1-5): GAGVSQSPSNKVTEKGKDVELRCDPISGHTALYWYRQSLGQGLEFLIYFQGNSAPDKSGLPSDRFSAERTGGSVSTLTIQRTQQEDSAVYLCASSPNYGSQPQHFGDGTRLSIL.

This sequence joins TRBV6-5 and TRBJ2-1, with D perhaps matching TRBD1 (6 bases). Germline V gives CDR1 MNHEY, CDR2 SVGAGI. The CDR3 has 15 amino acids. V lost 6 bases and J 10 bases, leaving 22 bases between the germline ends. The CDR3 loop is CASRSGTPNRNEQFF. CDR3 sequence (DNA): TGTGCCAGCAGATCCGGGACACCGAATAGGAACGAGCAGTTCTTC.

This clone was observed a few times. Different DNA sequences within this sample yield the same CDR3. The V and J genes are TRBV5-4 and TRBJ2-7, with 8 bases aligning to TRBD1. The CDR3 loop spans 13 amino acids. Germline CDR1 reads SGHNT; CDR2 reads YYREEE (reference sequence). The V segment lost 4 bases and the J segment 5 bases; nucleotides outside the gene matches: 5. The CDR3 region is CASSLDRANEQYF. Here the CDR3 DNA reads TGTGCCAGCAGCCTGGACAGGGCGAACGAGCAGTACTTC.

To note about this clone: The same CDR3 also results from other DNA sequences found in this sample. V gene TRBV5-1 combines with J gene TRBJ2-5; 10 positions agree with TRBD2. Trimming at V came to 4 bases and at J to 5 bases, leaving 8 bases not matched to a gene. The CDR3 covers 15 residues. In germline, CDR1 is SGHRS, CDR2 YFSETQ. The CDR3: CASSPKRGGRETQYF. The CDR3 nucleotides read TGCGCCAGCAGCCCGAAGCGGGGGGGCCGGGAGACCCAGTACTTC.

This clone was observed a handful of times. The DNA is left out, because the CDR3 cannot be placed on it with certainty; the CDR3 is given as TCRdb lists it. CDR3 protein: CASSWGEGSSPFF. J is TRBJ2-1 and V is TRBV5-6; no check of the table's D call, TRBD2, against the DNA was made. Germline CDR1 reads SGHDT; CDR2 reads YYEEEE. With termini counted, the CDR3 has 13 amino acids.

The chain joins TRBV2 to TRBJ2-3, with TRBD2 identical over 10 bases. The CDR3 contains 20 residues. CDR1 is SNHLY, CDR2 FYNNEI, per germline. The V segment lost 2 bases and the J segment 3 bases; nucleotides outside the gene matches: 17. CDR3 sequence: CASSEPQGPKSGRETDTQYF. The CDR3, as DNA: TGTGCCAGCAGTGAACCGCAAGGGCCTAAGAGCGGGAGGGAGACAGATACGCAGTATTTT.

This clone turned up a few times. A read error may account for a junction end that differs from germline. V and J are TRBV4-1 and TRBJ2-3, with D possibly being TRBD2 (5 bases). TRBJ2-1 explains the end of the DNA better; the J call may be wrong. Germline V gene data show CDR1 as MGHRA and CDR2 as YSYEKL. The CDR3 consists of 16 residues. CDR3 region: CASSQAAIASYNEQFF. In nucleotides, the CDR3 is TGCGCTAGCAGCCAAGCGGCGATAGCTTCCTACAATGAGCAGTTCTTC.

This sequence joins TRBV12-5 and TRBJ2-7, with 7 bases identical to TRBD2. Germline CDR1 is LGHNT and CDR2 is FRNRAP. This CDR3 has 15 amino acids. With 5 bases clipped from V and 0 bases from J, the junction kept 7 bases outside the gene matches. The CDR3 spells CASGPGGSLSYEQYF. The CDR3 DNA reads TGTGCTAGTGGTCCCGGGGGGTCCCTCTCCTACGAGCAGTACTTC.

The chain couples TRBV5-5 to TRBJ1-1; maybe TRBD1 (6 bases). The CDR3 is made up of 17 amino acids. Trimming stripped 8 bases from V and 1 base from J, with 24 bases between. From germline, CDR1 is SGHKS and CDR2 YYEKEE (reference sequence). The CDR3 protein is CARARSYREKENTEAFF. In DNA, the CDR3 is TGTGCCAGAGCCCGATCCTACAGGGAGAAGGAGAACACTGAAGCTTTCTTT.

The V call is TRBV6-1, the J call TRBJ2-1, with 8 nucleotides matching TRBD2. The junction had 9 bases not matched to a gene; V was cut back by 3 bases and J by 5 bases. Germline V gene sequence: CDR1 MNHNS, CDR2 SASEGT. This CDR3 region has 16 residues. As DNA, the CDR3 is TGTGCCAGCAGTGACTTTTTTCGCGGGGGGAACAATGAGCAGTTCTTC. The encoded protein is CASSDFFRGGNNEQFF.

The chain carries TRBV15 and TRBJ2-6; D might be TRBD1 (5 bases). Germline lookup yields CDR1 LNHNV and CDR2 YYDKDF (reference sequence). The germline V and J ends were trimmed by 8 bases and 3 bases, with 11 bases remaining between them. This CDR3 has 14 residues. This CDR3 reads CATSRAYGANVLTF. CDR3 nucleotide sequence: TGTGCCACCTCCAGGGCTTATGGGGCCAACGTCCTGACTTTC. The entire variable domain, with the rest obtained from reference TRBV15 and TRBJ2-6, is as follows: DAMVIQNPRYQVTQFGKPVTLSCSQTLNHNVMYWYQQKSSQAPKLLFHYYDKDFNNEADTPDNFQSRRPNTSFCFLDIRSPGLGDTAMYLCATSRAYGANVLTFGAGSRLTVL.

The V call is TRBV4-1, the J call TRBJ2-7; 7 nucleotides align to TRBD1. This CDR3 is 17 amino acids long. Germline trimming cut 0 bases from V and 1 base from J; bases unmatched to any gene: 9. The germline V gene has CDR1 MGHRA and CDR2 YSYEKL. The CDR3 here is CASSQDRLATGSYEQYF. For the CDR3, the DNA is TGCGCCAGCAGCCAAGATAGACTCGCGACAGGGTCCTACGAGCAGTACTTC.